This T cell receptor beta chain was obtained from a study of response to subunit inactivated influenza vaccine. Study-level findings and limits: Few additional T cells are recruited per seasonal influenza vaccination, authors suggested.

TCRdb re-derived calls from the RT-PCR reads in MiXCR, one entry per CDR3 protein. The data hold under 950,000 distinct CDR3 sequences, with approximately 22% observed a single time. The V gene end was trimmed by 4 bases and the J gene end by 1 base; junction bases not matched to a gene: 3. Germline V gene data show CDR1 as LGHNA and CDR2 as YNFKEQ. The CDR3 length is 16 residues. There are a few counts of this clonotype. Its antigen is as yet unknown. The sequencing here drew on PBMCs from blood, taken about 5 days after vaccination. V and J are TRBV4-2 and TRBJ2-2; 10 bases align to TRBD2. The clonotype was recovered from a man over 45 who received an inactivated influenza vaccine. CDR3 coding DNA: TGTGCCAGCAGCCTTTTAGCGGGGGGGAACACCGGGGAGCTGTTTTTT. Encoded protein: CASSLLAGGNTGELFF.